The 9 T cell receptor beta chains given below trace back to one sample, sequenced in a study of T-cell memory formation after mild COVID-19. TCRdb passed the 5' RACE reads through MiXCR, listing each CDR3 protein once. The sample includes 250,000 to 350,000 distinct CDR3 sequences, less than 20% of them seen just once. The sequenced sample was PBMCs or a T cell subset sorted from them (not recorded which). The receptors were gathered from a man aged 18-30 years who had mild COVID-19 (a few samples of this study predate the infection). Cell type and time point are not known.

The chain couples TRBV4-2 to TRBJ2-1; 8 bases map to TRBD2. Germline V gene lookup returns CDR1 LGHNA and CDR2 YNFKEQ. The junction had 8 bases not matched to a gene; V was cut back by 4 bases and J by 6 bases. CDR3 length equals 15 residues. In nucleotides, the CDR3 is TGTGCCAGCAGCCCATGGGCGGGGGGATTCAATGAGCAGTTCTTC. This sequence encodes CASSPWAGGFNEQFF.

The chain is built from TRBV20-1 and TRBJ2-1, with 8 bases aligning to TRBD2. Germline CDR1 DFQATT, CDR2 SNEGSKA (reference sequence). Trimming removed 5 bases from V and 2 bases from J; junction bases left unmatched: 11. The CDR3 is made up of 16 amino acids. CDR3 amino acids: CSALSGGSVPYNEQFF. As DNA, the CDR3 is TGCAGTGCTTTAAGCGGGGGTAGCGTCCCCTACAATGAGCAGTTCTTC.

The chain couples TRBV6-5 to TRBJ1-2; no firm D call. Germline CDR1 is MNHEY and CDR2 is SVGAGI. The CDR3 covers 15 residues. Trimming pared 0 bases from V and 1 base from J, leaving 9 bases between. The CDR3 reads CASSYSTPLNYGYTF. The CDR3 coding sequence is TGTGCCAGCAGTTACTCGACCCCTCTTAACTATGGCTACACCTTC.

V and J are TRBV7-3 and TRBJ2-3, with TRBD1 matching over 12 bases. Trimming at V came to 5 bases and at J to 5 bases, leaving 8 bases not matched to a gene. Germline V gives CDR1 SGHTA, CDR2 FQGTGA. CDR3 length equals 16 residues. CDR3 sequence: CASSPPGTGGIDTQYF. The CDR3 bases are TGTGCCAGCAGCCCACCAGGGACAGGGGGCATAGATACGCAGTATTTT.

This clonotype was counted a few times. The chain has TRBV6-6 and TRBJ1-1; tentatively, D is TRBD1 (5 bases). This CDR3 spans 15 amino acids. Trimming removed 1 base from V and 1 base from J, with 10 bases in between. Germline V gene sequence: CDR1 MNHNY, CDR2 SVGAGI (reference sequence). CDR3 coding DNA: TGTGCCAGCAGTTACTTAGGCGGGACGAACACTGAAGCTTTCTTT. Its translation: CASSYLGGTNTEAFF.

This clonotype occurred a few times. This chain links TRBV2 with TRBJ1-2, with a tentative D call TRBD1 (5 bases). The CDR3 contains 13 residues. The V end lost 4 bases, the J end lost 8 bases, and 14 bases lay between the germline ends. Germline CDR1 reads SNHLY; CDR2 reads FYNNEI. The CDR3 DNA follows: TGTGCCAGCAGTGTTGGCGCAGGGACGGGCTACACCTTC. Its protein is CASSVGAGTGYTF.

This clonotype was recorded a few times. In DNA form, the CDR3 reads TGCGCCAGCAGCCAAGAGTCGAACACCGGGGAGCTGTTTTTT. Amino acids: CASSQESNTGELFF. V and J are TRBV4-3 and TRBJ2-2; D remains ambiguous. Trimming cost V 0 bases and J 0 bases, with 2 bases left between them. Looked up from germline, CDR1 is LGHNA and CDR2 is YSLEER. The CDR3 length is 14 residues.

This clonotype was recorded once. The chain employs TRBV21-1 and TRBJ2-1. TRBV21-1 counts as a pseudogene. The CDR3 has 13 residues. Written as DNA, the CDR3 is TGTGCCAGCAGCAAAGCGCCCAACTTGATTAGGTTCTTC. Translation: CASSKAPNLIRFF.

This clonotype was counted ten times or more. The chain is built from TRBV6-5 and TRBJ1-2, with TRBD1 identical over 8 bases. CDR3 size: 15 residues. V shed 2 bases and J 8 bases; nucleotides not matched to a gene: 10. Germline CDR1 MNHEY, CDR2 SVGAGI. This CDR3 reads CASSYPATGDGGYTF. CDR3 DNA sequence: TGTGCCAGCAGTTACCCCGCGACAGGGGATGGGGGCTACACCTTC.